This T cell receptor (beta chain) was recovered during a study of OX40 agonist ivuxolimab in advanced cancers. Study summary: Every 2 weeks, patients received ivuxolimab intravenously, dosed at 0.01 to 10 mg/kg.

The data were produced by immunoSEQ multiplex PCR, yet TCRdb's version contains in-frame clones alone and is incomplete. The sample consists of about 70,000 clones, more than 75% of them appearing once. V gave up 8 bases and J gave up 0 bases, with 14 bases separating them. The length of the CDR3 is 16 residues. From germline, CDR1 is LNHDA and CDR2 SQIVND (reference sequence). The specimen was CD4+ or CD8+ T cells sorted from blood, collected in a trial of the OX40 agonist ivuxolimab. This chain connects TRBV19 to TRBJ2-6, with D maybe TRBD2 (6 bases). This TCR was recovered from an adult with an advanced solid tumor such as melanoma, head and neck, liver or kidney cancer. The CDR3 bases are TGTGCCAGTCGGGGCGGGGCCACCTCTGGGGCCAACGTCCTGACTTTC. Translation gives CASRGGATSGANVLTF.